Listed below are T cell receptor beta chains from one sample, sequenced in a study of shared clonotypes between healthy human individuals. Assay: immunoSEQ multiplex PCR; the TCRdb copy retains only in-frame clones and omits some. The profile shows approximately 2.4 million clones, 90% to 96% of them singletons. Sample: naive CD4+ T cells sorted from blood. All receptors come from a man between 18 and 35 years old in good health. The CDR3 runs from the conserved cysteine through the conserved F or W. The D gene is left open where the match is weak. Rows give clone size only sometimes, using once, few, many, or a class for an expanded clone.

v_call,j_call,clone_size,d_call,cdr3_length,cdr3_nt,cdr3_aa
TRBV7-7,TRBJ2-1,-,TRBD2,13,TGTGCTAGCAGCTTAGCGGGAGGGAATGAGCAGTTCTTC,CASSLAGGNEQFF
TRBV11-3,TRBJ2-7,-,-,15,TGTGCCAGCAGCTTGGGGGGGGACAGTAACTACGAGCAGTACTTC,CASSLGGDSNYEQYF
TRBV28,TRBJ2-1,-,-,11,TGTGCCAGCAGCGGAATCCATGAGCAGTTCTTC,CASSGIHEQFF
TRBV5-4,TRBJ2-1,-,-,12,TGTGCCAGCCATATCTCACCCAATGAGCAGTTCTTC,CASHISPNEQFF
TRBV27,TRBJ2-7,once,-,12,TGTGCCAGCGGAATACAGGGCGGCGAGCAGTACTTC,CASGIQGGEQYF
TRBV10-3,TRBJ2-7,-,-,12,TGTGCCATCCGAGGGGGGTTCGGCGAGCAGTACTTC,CAIRGGFGEQYF
TRBV30,TRBJ1-4,-,-,12,TGTGCCTGGAGTCAGGTTAATGAAAAACTGTTTTTT,CAWSQVNEKLFF
TRBV27,TRBJ2-2,-,-,14,TGTGCCAGCAGTACTTGGCCCCTGAGCGGGGAGCTGTTTTTT,CASSTWPLSGELFF
TRBV5-1,TRBJ2-2,-,-,13,TGCGCCAGCAGCCGAGCGAACACCGGGGAGCTGTTTTTT,CASSRANTGELFF
TRBV4-3,TRBJ2-7,-,-,16,TGCGCCAGCAGCCAAGATTGGGGGAGCCCCGTGAAAGAGCAGTACTTC,CASSQDWGSPVKEQYF
TRBV9,TRBJ1-5,-,-,15,TGTGCCAGCAGCGCTGGAGTGGGGTGGAATCAGCCCCAGCATTTT,CASSAGVGWNQPQHF
TRBV5-1,TRBJ2-7,-,-,14,TGCGCCAGCAGCTTGGGGGCAGCCTCCTACGAGCAGTACTTC,CASSLGAASYEQYF
TRBV5-6,TRBJ1-3,-,-,16,TGTGCCAGCAGCACCCTGGCAGTAAACTCTGGAAACACCATATATTTT,CASSTLAVNSGNTIYF
TRBV30,TRBJ1-6,-,-,12,TGTGTTGAAAAGGGGGGGAATTCACCCCTCCACTTT,CVEKGGNSPLHF
TRBV5-6,TRBJ2-7,-,TRBD1,13,TGTGCCAGCCGCGGGACAGGGTCCTACGAGCAGTACTTC,CASRGTGSYEQYF
TRBV11-2,TRBJ2-5,-,TRBD2,14,TGTGCCAGCAGCCGAAGCGGGGGCGGAGAGACCCAGTACTTC,CASSRSGGGETQYF
TRBV4-1,TRBJ2-3,-,-,16,TGCGCCAGCAGCCTCCGCACTCAAGGGAACACAGATACGCAGTATTTT,CASSLRTQGNTDTQYF
TRBV20-1,TRBJ2-7,-,-,11,TGCAGTGCTTGGGTGAACTACGAGCAGTACTTC,CSAWVNYEQYF
TRBV15,TRBJ1-1,-,-,14,TGTGCCACCAGCAGGAATCTTGGGGACACTGAAGCTTTCTTT,CATSRNLGDTEAFF
TRBV6-6,TRBJ1-6,-,TRBD1,12,TGTGCCAGTGGACAGGGAAATTCACCCCTCCACTTT,CASGQGNSPLHF
TRBV9,TRBJ2-7,-,-,14,TGTGCCAGCAGCGTACACGCAAAAGGCTACGAGCAGTACTTC,CASSVHAKGYEQYF
TRBV10-3,TRBJ2-5,-,-,13,TGTGCCATCAGTGGTGGACAGCAAGAGACCCAGTACTTC,CAISGGQQETQYF
TRBV10-1,TRBJ2-7,-,-,14,TGCGCCAGCAGTGAGAACTCGAACGGGTACGAGCAGTACTTC,CASSENSNGYEQYF
TRBV27,TRBJ1-3,-,TRBD1,13,TGTGCCAGCAGGCTGACAGGGGGAAACACCATATATTTT,CASRLTGGNTIYF
TRBV30,TRBJ1-1,-,-,13,TGTGCCTGGAGTTACACCAGGAACACTGAAGCTTTCTTT,CAWSYTRNTEAFF
TRBV2,TRBJ1-5,once,TRBD1,16,TGTGCCAGCAGCCCCGAACTAGACAGGGTTGGCCAGCCCCAGCATTTT,CASSPELDRVGQPQHF
TRBV4-2,TRBJ2-6,-,-,16,TGTGCCAGCAGCCAAGTGTCCCTCTCTGGGGCCAACGTCCTGACTTTC,CASSQVSLSGANVLTF
TRBV6-5,TRBJ1-1,-,-,12,TGTGCCATCAGTGAGGTAGCCACTGAAGCTTTCTTT,CAISEVATEAFF
TRBV2,TRBJ2-1,-,-,15,TGTGCCAGCACCGCCGACGGAAAACCCTACAATGAGCAGTTCTTC,CASTADGKPYNEQFF
TRBV6-5,TRBJ1-1,-,-,14,TGTGCCAGCAGTTACTCCCGGGTCGGCACTGAAGCTTTCTTT,CASSYSRVGTEAFF
TRBV15,TRBJ2-1,-,-,16,TGTGCCACCAGTTCATCCCGGCTCCTCGCTAACAATGAGCAGTTCTTC,CATSSSRLLANNEQFF
TRBV11-1,TRBJ2-3,-,TRBD2,15,TGTGCCAGCAGCGGAAGATGGGGAGGGGTGGATACGCAGTATTTT,CASSGRWGGVDTQYF
TRBV30,TRBJ2-3,-,TRBD2,19,TGTGCCTGGAGGGGGTTCAGTTTGGGACTAGCGGGAGGTACAGATACGCAGTATTTT,CAWRGFSLGLAGGTDTQYF
TRBV29-1,TRBJ1-2,-,-,13,TGCAGCGTTCCCCACAGGTTGAACTATGGCTACACCTTC,CSVPHRLNYGYTF
TRBV18,TRBJ2-7,-,-,16,TGTGCCAGCTCACCCAGTGGGGGGAGTGCCACCTACGAGCAGTACTTC,CASSPSGGSATYEQYF
TRBV25-1,TRBJ1-4,-,-,13,TGTGCCAGCAGTGATTCAGGGAATGAAAAACTGTTTTTT,CASSDSGNEKLFF
TRBV6-5,TRBJ2-3,-,-,15,TGTGCCAGCAGCTTCGAGAGGATCAGCACGCGGGAGCAGTATTTT,CASSFERISTREQYF
TRBV15,TRBJ2-7,once,-,14,TGTGCCACCAGCAGAGATAGGTTCTCCTACGAGCAGTACTTC,CATSRDRFSYEQYF
TRBV9,TRBJ2-5,once,-,14,TGTGCCAGCGTTGGTGGGGACTACCAAGAGACCCAGTACTTC,CASVGGDYQETQYF
TRBV25-1,TRBJ2-1,-,-,14,TGTGCCAGCAGTCGCTCGGGCAAAAACAATGAGCAGTTCTTC,CASSRSGKNNEQFF
TRBV28,TRBJ1-2,few,-,14,TGTGCCAGCAGTTCAAACGGACAGACCTATGGCTACACCTTC,CASSSNGQTYGYTF
TRBV7-2,TRBJ2-5,-,TRBD2,15,TGTGCCAGCAGCCCAGTGGGCGGGAGTGGTGAGACCCAGTACTTC,CASSPVGGSGETQYF
TRBV10-1,TRBJ2-1,-,-,15,TGCGCCAGCAGTGTGACCCGGACAGCTAACAATGAGCAGTTCTTC,CASSVTRTANNEQFF
TRBV16,TRBJ1-1,-,-,11,TGTGCCAGCAGCCCTCAGACTGAAGCTTTCTTT,CASSPQTEAFF
TRBV21-1,TRBJ2-7,-,-,15,TGTGCCAGCAGGAGAAGACGGATGAAATTGTACGAGCAGTACTTC,CASRRRRMKLYEQYF
TRBV11-2,TRBJ2-2,once,-,16,TGTGCCAGCAGCTTAGTCGGGAAGGCGAACACCGGGGAGCTGTTTTTT,CASSLVGKANTGELFF
TRBV27,TRBJ2-7,-,TRBD1,13,TGTGCCAGCAGTGTACAGGGGATCGGCGAGCAGTACTTC,CASSVQGIGEQYF
TRBV10-3,TRBJ2-7,-,TRBD1,13,TGTGCCATCAGTCAAACAGGGGACTACGAGCAGTACTTC,CAISQTGDYEQYF
TRBV4-1,TRBJ2-7,many,TRBD2,14,TGCGCCAGCAGCCGGACTAGCGGGATGTACGAGCAGTACTTC,CASSRTSGMYEQYF
TRBV6-1,TRBJ2-7,-,TRBD1,13,TGTGCCAGCACTCGGACAGGGGGGTACGAGCAGTACTTC,CASTRTGGYEQYF
TRBV5-4,TRBJ2-3,-,TRBD2,16,TGTGCCAGCAGCTTCCCGGGACTAGGAAGCACAGATACGCAGTATTTT,CASSFPGLGSTDTQYF
TRBV27,TRBJ2-4,-,TRBD2,17,TGTGCCAGCAGTTTACAACTAGCGGGAGAGTGGAGTTCGTGCCAGTACTTC,CASSLQLAGEWSSCQYF
TRBV10-3,TRBJ1-1,-,TRBD1,14,TGTGCCATCACCGTACAGGGGGCGAACACTGAAGCTTTCTTT,CAITVQGANTEAFF
TRBV10-3,TRBJ2-3,-,-,15,TGTGCCATCAGTGGGGAAGGGGCTTCGACAGATACGCAGTATTTT,CAISGEGASTDTQYF
TRBV28,TRBJ2-7,-,-,17,TGTGCCAGCAGTTCCCCTAGGTCTAGCCCCCTCTCCTACGAGCAGTACTTC,CASSSPRSSPLSYEQYF